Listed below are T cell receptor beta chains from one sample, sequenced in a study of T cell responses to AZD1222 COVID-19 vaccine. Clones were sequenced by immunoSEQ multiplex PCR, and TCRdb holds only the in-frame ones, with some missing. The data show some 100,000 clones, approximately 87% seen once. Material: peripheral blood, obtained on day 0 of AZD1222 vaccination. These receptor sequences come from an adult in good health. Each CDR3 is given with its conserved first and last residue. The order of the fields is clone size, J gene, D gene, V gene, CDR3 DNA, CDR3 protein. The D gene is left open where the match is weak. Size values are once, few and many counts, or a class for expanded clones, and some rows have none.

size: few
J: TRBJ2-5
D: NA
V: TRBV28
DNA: NA
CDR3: CASSSSGVEYSETQYF

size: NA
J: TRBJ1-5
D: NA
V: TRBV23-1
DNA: TGCGCCAGCACTGACAGGCTTAGCAATCAGCCCCAGCATTTT
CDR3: CASTDRLSNQPQHF

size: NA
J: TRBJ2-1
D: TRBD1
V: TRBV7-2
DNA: TGTGCCAGCAGCTTAGCACAGGGGAGTTTTAATGAGCAGTTCTTC
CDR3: CASSLAQGSFNEQFF

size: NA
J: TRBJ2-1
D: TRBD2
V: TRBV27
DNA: TGTGCCAGCAGCGGGACTAGCGGGAGGAATGAGCAGTTCTTC
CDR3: CASSGTSGRNEQFF

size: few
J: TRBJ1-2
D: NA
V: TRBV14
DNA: TGTGCCAGCAGCCAAGATGAGGACCTATGGGGCTACACCTTC
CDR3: CASSQDEDLWGYTF

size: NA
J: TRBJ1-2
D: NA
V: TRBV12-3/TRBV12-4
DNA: TGTGCCAGCAGTTTTAAGGCCGCGGGCGGCTACACCTTC
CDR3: CASSFKAAGGYTF

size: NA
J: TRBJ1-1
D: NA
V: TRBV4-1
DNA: TGCGCCAGCAGCCATCTACCCGTTAGTCTTGAATGGCACACTGAAGCTTTCTTT
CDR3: CASSHLPVSLEWHTEAFF

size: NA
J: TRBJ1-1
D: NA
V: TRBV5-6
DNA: TGTGCCAGCAGCTCCTACACTGAAGCTTTCTTT
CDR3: CASSSYTEAFF

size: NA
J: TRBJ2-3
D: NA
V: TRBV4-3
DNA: TGCGCCAGCAGCCAAGTTGCAGGGTCAGATACGCAGTATTTT
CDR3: CASSQVAGSDTQYF

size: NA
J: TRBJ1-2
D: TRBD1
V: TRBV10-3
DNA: TGTGCCATCACCCAAGACAGGGGCGGAAACTATGGCTACACCTTC
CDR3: CAITQDRGGNYGYTF

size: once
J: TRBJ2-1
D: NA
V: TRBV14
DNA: TGTGCCAGCAGCGTGGGGACCTACAATGAGCAGTTCTTC
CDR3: CASSVGTYNEQFF

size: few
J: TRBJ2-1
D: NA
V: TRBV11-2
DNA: TGTGCCAGCAGCGGGTACGAGACCTACAATGAGCAGTTCTTC
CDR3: CASSGYETYNEQFF

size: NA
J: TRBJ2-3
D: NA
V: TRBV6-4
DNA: TGTGCCAGCAGTCCCGGGGTAGTCACAGATACGCAGTATTTT
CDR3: CASSPGVVTDTQYF

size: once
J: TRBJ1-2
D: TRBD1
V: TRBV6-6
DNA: TGTGCCAGCAGTTACGGGGGGACAGAGAACTATGGCTACACCTTC
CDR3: CASSYGGTENYGYTF

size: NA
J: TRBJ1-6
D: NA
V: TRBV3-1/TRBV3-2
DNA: TGTGCCAGCAGCCACCCACGGAGGGGTAGTTCACCCCTCCACTTT
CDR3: CASSHPRRGSSPLHF

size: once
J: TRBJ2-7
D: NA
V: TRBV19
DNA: TGTGCCAGTAGTATAGTAGGCAACTCCTACGAGCAGTACTTC
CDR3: CASSIVGNSYEQYF

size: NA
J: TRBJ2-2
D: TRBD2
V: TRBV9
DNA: TGTGCCAGCAGCCCCCGACTAGCCCAAATGAACACCGGGGAGCTGTTTTTT
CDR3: CASSPRLAQMNTGELFF

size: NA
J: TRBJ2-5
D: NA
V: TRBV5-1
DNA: TGCGCCAGCAGCTTGCGAGGACGCGGGGAGACCCAGTACTTC
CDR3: CASSLRGRGETQYF

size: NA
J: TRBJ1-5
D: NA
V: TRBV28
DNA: TGTGCCAGCAGTTTATTCAGGGGCAGCAATCAGCCCCAGCATTTT
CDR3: CASSLFRGSNQPQHF

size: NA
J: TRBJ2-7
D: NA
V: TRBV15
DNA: TGTGCCACCAGCCGGCTAGCAAGGTCCTACGAGCAGTACTTC
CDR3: CATSRLARSYEQYF

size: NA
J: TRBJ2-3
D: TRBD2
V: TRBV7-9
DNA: TGTGCCAGCAGCTTTAAGGGACTAGCGGGTCCCGAAGGGGAGTATTTT
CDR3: CASSFKGLAGPEGEYF

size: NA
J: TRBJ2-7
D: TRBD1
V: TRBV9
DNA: TGTGCCAGCAGCGCGGGACAGGGACCCTACGAGCAGTACTTC
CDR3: CASSAGQGPYEQYF

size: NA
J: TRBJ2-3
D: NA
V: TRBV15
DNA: TGTGCCACCGGTAGTGTGAGCGGCTCCCGCACAGATACGCAGTATTTT
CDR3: CATGSVSGSRTDTQYF

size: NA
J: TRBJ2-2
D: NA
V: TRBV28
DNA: TGTGCCAGCAGTGGCCGCGCCGGGGAGCTGTTTTTT
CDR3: CASSGRAGELFF

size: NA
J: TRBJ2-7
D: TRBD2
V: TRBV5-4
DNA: TGTGCCAGCCCCCCTTTTGGGGGGCTAGCGGGTTCCGAGCAGTACTTC
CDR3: CASPPFGGLAGSEQYF

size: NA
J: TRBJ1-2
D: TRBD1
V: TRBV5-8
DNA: TGTGCCAGCAGTTTCGGGAGACGGACAGGGCGGCGCGGGGGCTATGGCTACACCTTC
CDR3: CASSFGRRTGRRGGYGYTF

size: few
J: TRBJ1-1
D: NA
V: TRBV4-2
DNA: TGTGCCAGCAGCCAAAAGGCAGTCGGGATTCAAGCTTTCTTT
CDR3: CASSQKAVGIQAFF

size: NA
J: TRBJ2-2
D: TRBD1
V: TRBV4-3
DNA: TGCGCCAGCAGCCCAGGGGGTGGCGGGGAGCTGTTTTTT
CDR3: CASSPGGGGELFF

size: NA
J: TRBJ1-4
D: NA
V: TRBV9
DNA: TGTGCCAGCAGCGTCGGTTCTTGGGACATAACTAATGAAAAACTGTTTTTT
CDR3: CASSVGSWDITNEKLFF

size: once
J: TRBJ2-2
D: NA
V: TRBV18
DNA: TGTGCCAGCTCACCACTGGACAGGAACACCGGGGAGCTGTTTTTT
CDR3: CASSPLDRNTGELFF

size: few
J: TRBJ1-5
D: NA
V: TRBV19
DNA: TGTGCCAGTAGTATCACGACGGTCAGCAATCAGCCCCAGCATTTT
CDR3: CASSITTVSNQPQHF

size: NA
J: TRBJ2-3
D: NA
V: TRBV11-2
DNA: TGTGCCAGCAGGTTGGGAGCGGCAGATACGCAGTATTTT
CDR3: CASRLGAADTQYF

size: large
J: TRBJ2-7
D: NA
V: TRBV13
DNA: TGTGCCAGCAGCTCATCCTACGAGCAGTACTTC
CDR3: CASSSSYEQYF

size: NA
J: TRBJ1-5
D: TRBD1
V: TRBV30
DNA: TGTGCCTGGAGGGCCGTTGGGGACAGGCCCAATCAGCCCCAGCATTTT
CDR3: CAWRAVGDRPNQPQHF

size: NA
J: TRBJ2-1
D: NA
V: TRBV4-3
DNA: TGCGCCAGCAGCCGTCATGCGGAGATATACAATGAGCAGTTCTTC
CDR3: CASSRHAEIYNEQFF

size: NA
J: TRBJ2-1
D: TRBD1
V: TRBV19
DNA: TGTGCCAGTAGTATCGACAGGGGTTCATACAATGAGCAGTTCTTC
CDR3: CASSIDRGSYNEQFF

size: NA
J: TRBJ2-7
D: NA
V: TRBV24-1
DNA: TGTGCCACCAGTGAACGGGGCTCCTACGAGCAGTACTTC
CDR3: CATSERGSYEQYF

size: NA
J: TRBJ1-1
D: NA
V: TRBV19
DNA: TGTGCCAGTAGTAACAGGGAACCGGAGAACACTGAAGCTTTCTTT
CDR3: CASSNREPENTEAFF

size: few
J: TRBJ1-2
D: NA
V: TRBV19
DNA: TGTGCCGGACCCGGGACATCAACAAGGGGCGGCTACACCTTC
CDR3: CAGPGTSTRGGYTF

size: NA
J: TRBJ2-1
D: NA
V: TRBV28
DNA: TGTGCCAGCAGTGCCGGGGGCCACAATGAGCAGTTCTTC
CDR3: CASSAGGHNEQFF

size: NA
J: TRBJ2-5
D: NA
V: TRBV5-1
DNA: TGCGCCAGCAGCGGCCTACTAGGGGTGGGAGAGACCCAGTACTTC
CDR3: CASSGLLGVGETQYF

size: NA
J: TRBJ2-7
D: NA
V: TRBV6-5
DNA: TGTGCCAGCACTTACGACTCCAGTATTTTCTACGAGCAGTACTTC
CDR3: CASTYDSSIFYEQYF

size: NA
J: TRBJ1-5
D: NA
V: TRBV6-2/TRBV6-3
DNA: TGTGCCAGCAGTTTTATCAACAGTCGTGAGCATTTT
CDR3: CASSFINSREHF

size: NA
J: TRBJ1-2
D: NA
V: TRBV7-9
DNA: TGTGCCAGCAGCTTAGAGGAAGGGAACTATGGCTACACCTTC
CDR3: CASSLEEGNYGYTF

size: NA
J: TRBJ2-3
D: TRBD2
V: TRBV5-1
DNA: TGCGCCAGCAGCTTAGGGACTAGTCCAGATACGCAGTATTTT
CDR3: CASSLGTSPDTQYF

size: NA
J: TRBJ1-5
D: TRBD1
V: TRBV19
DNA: TGTGCCAGTACTCAGGGGGCTCAGCCCCAGCATTTT
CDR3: CASTQGAQPQHF

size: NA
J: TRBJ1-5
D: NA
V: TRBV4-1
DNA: TGCGCCAGCAGCCAAGATCTGGGGTCCTTTCAGCCCCAGCATTTT
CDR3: CASSQDLGSFQPQHF

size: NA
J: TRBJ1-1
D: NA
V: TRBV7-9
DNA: TGTGCCAGCAGCCGACCTGGGTCCGGGAACACTGAAGCTTTCTTT
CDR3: CASSRPGSGNTEAFF

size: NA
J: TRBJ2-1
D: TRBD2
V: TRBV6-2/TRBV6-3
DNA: TGTGCCAGCAGCTTGACTAGCGGAGGGAGCTCCTACAATGAGCAGTTCTTC
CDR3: CASSLTSGGSSYNEQFF

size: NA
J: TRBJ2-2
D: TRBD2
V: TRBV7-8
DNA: TGTGCCAGCAGCTTCCTGACTAGCGGGAGGGGACTGGGCACCGGGGAGCTGTTTTTT
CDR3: CASSFLTSGRGLGTGELFF

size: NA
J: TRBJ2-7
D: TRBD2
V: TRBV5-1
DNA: TGCGCCAGCAGAAGGGTGAGCGGGAGCCCTTACGAGCAGTACTTC
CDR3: CASRRVSGSPYEQYF

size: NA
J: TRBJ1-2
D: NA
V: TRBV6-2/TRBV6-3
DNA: TGTGCCAGCAGTTACTCCCGGGGGGCTTCCTATGGCTACACCTTC
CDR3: CASSYSRGASYGYTF

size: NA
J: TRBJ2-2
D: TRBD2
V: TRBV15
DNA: TGTGCCACCAGCACGCGGGAGCCCCCGAACACCGGGGAGCTGTTTTTT
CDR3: CATSTREPPNTGELFF

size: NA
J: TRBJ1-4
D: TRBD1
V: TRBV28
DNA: TGTGCCAGCAGTTCGGGACAGCCTAATGAAAAACTGTTTTTT
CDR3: CASSSGQPNEKLFF

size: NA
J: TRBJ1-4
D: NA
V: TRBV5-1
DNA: TGCGCCAGCAGTCAGGACGGGGGCGGTGACGAAAAACTGTTTTTT
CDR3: CASSQDGGGDEKLFF

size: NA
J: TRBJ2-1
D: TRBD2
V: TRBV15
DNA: TGTGCCACCAGCAGGGGGGGGGAAGTGGCCGGTGAGCAGTTCTTC
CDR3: CATSRGGEVAGEQFF